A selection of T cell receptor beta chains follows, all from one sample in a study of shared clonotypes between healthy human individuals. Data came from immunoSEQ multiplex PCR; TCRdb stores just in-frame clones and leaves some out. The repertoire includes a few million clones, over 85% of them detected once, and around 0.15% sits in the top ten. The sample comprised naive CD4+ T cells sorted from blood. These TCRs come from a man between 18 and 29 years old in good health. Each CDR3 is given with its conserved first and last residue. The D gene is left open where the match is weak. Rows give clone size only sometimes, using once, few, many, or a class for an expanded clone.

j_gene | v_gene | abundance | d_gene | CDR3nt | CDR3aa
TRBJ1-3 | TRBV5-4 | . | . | TGTGCCAGCAGCCTACCAGGGGCCCATCTAAACACCATATATTTT | CASSLPGAHLNTIYF
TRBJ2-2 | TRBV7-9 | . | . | TGTGCCAGCAATATACCCGGGACGCCATACACCGGGGAGCTGTTTTTT | CASNIPGTPYTGELFF
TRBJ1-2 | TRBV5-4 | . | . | TGTGCCAGCAGCCCAGAGGTTCGGGAAAACTATGGCTACACCTTC | CASSPEVRENYGYTF
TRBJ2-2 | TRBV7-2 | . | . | TGTGCCAGCAGCTTAGGGCGGAGGGCGAACACCGGGGAGCTGTTTTTT | CASSLGRRANTGELFF
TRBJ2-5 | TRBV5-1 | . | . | TGCGCCAGCAGCGTGGGGCAGAAGGAGACCCAGTACTTC | CASSVGQKETQYF
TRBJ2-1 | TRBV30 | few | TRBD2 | TGTGCCTCCGCCGGGGGGGTCGGGTCCTACAATGAGCAGTTCTTC | CASAGGVGSYNEQFF
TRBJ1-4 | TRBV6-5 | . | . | TGTGCCAGCAGTCGTCGAGGTGAAAAACTGTTTTTT | CASSRRGEKLFF
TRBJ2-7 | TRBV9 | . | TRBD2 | TGTGCCAGCAGCCCTCAGGGACTAGCGGGGGAACGACCCTACGAGCAGTACTTC | CASSPQGLAGERPYEQYF
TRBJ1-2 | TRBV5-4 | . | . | TGTGCCAGCAGCCCTGGGGGGGTTTTCGATGGCTACACCTTC | CASSPGGVFDGYTF
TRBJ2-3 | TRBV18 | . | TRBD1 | TGTGCCAGCTCCCCCCTGACCGGGACAGGGGTAGATACGCAGTATTTT | CASSPLTGTGVDTQYF